This TCR beta chain stems from a study of cytomegalovirus exposure and HLA in healthy donors. This CDR3 is built from 13 residues. V lost 6 bases, J lost 5 bases, and 13 bases lay in between. Per germline, CDR1 SGHTA and CDR2 FQGNSA. Study findings and constraints: Researchers reported in a later analysis that a missense DCLRE1C variant was tied to TCR beta V- and J-gene trimming. Reported performance of the classifier showed diagnosis of cytomegalovirus status with high specificity and sensitivity. Roughly uniform depth of sequencing across donors was assumed in presence/absence analyses. Cytomegalovirus association was listed for about 180 TCR beta chains.

This clone was detected a few times. The antigen is unknown. 60 Vbeta and 13 Jbeta primers were used in PCR. Repertoires were generated with immunoSEQ multiplex PCR, while TCRdb's copy carries only in-frame clones and drops some. The table includes about 180,000 clones, around 77% detected once. The TCR was taken from a man between 60 and 70 years old in good health and CMV-seronegative. The source material was PBMCs. V is TRBV7-2 and J is TRBJ2-5, with D tentatively TRBD2 (5 bases). The CDR3, as DNA: TGTGCCAGCAGAGATCCGGGAATCGAGACCCAGTACTTC. This encodes CASRDPGIETQYF. Combining the CDR3 with reference TRBV7-2 and TRBJ2-5 gives the whole variable domain GAGVSQSPSNKVTEKGKDVELRCDPISGHTALYWYRQSLGQGLEFLIYFQGNSAPDKSGLPSDRFSAERTGGSVSTLTIQRTQQEDSAVYLCASRDPGIETQYFGPGTRLLVL.